One T cell receptor (beta chain) is described in this entry. In the original processing: It was from reference gene primer amplification that nucleated cell counts were estimated. Measured with immunoSEQ multiplex PCR; TCRdb has only the in-frame clones, and not every one. V and J calls and clone size are given by that table; D and trimming were obtained from the DNA. The table includes 150,000 to 250,000 clones, around 94% detected once. The record originates from a study of blood T cell repertoires in COVID-19. Trimming shortened V by 0 bases and J by 16 bases, and 16 bases separated the two germline ends. The CDR3 contains 13 residues. Germline V gene sequence: CDR1 LGHNT, CDR2 FRNRAP.

The clonotype originates from a man aged 30 to 39 with COVID-19, enrolled during active disease. Sequencing was performed on peripheral blood. J is TRBJ2-1 and V is TRBV12-5; perhaps TRBD1 as D (6 bases). The CDR3 region is CASGLVGETGHFF. CDR3 in DNA: TGTGCTAGTGGTTTGGTAGGCGAGACAGGCCATTTCTTC.